This T cell receptor beta chain was profiled in a study of T cell responses to AZD1222 COVID-19 vaccine. Study-level results: Spike as a whole was targeted by vaccine-associated CD4 TCRs, dominant at 160-218 and 743-854. Variant regions that are unmutated are reportedly the target of nearly half of spike-specific TCRs. Clonal diversity may have been underestimated, and the donors were mostly white British, with more females than males. Repertoires were obtained only post-peak T cell response.

Germline CDR1 ENHRY, CDR2 SYGVKD. With V trimmed by 2 bases and J by 6 bases, 0 bases remained unmatched. There are 13 residues in the CDR3. Details on this clone: Its specificity is not known.

Sequenced by immunoSEQ multiplex PCR; TCRdb stores in-frame clones only, minus some. The data contain fewer than 150,000 clones, 88% of them singletons. The source was peripheral blood, collected on day 0 of AZD1222 vaccination. V gene TRBV10-3 combines with J gene TRBJ2-2; 7 positions match TRBD2. This TCR was sampled from an adult in good health. CDR3 sequence: CAISERGAGELFF. The CDR3 DNA reads TGTGCCATCAGTGAGCGGGGGGCCGGGGAGCTGTTTTTT.